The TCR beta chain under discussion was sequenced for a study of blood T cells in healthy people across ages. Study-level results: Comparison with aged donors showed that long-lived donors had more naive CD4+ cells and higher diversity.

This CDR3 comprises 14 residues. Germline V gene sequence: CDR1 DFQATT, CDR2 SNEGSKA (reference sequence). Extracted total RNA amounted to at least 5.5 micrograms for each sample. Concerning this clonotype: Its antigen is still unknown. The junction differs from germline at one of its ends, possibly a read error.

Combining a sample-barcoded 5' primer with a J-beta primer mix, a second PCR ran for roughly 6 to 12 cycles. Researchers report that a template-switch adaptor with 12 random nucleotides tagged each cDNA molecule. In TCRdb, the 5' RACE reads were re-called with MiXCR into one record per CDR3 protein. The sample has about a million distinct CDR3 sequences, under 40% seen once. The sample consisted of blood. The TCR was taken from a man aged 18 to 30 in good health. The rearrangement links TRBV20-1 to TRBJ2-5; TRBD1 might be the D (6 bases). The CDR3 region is CSARDRGSQETRYF. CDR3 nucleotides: TGCAGTGCTAGAGATAGGGGGAGCCAAGAGACCCGGTACTTC.